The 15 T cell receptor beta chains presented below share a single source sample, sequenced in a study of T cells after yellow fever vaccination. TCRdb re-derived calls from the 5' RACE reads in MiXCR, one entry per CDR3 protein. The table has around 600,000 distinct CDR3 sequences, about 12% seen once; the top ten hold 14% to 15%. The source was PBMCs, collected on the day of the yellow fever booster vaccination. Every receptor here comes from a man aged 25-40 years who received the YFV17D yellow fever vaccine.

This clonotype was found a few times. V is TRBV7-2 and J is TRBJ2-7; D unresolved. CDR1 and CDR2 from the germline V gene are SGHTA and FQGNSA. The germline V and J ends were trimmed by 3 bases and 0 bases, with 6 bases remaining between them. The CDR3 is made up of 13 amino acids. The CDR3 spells CASSFQVSYEQYF. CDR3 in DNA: TGTGCCAGCAGCTTTCAGGTCTCCTACGAGCAGTACTTC. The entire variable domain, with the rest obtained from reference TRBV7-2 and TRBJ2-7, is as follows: GAGVSQSPSNKVTEKGKDVELRCDPISGHTALYWYRQSLGQGLEFLIYFQGNSAPDKSGLPSDRFSAERTGGSVSTLTIQRTQQEDSAVYLCASSFQVSYEQYFGPGTRLTVT.

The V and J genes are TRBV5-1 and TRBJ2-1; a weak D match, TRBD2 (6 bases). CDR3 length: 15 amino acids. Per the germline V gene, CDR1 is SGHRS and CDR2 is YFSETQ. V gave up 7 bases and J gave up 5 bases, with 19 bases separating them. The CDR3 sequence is CASSEAGASHNEQFF. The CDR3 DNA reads TGCGCCAGCTCCGAAGCGGGTGCAAGTCACAATGAGCAGTTCTTC.

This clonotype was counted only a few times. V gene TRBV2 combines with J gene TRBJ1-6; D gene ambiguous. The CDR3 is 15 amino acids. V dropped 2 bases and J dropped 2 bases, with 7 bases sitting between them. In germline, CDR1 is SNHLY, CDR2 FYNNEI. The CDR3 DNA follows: TGTGCCAGCAGTGAAATGACCGCCTATAATTCACCCCTCCACTTT. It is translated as CASSEMTAYNSPLHF.

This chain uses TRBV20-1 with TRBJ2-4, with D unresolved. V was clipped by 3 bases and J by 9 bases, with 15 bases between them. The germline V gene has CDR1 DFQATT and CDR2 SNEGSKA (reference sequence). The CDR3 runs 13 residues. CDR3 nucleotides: TGCAGTGCTAGTCCCCTGGCGCCGGGCATTCAGTACTTC. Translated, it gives CSASPLAPGIQYF.

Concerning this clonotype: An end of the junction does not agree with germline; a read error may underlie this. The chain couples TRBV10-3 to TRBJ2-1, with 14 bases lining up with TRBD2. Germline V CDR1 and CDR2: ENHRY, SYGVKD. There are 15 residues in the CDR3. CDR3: CDISGGLAGADEQFF. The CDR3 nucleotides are TGTGACATCAGTGGGGGACTAGCGGGAGCGGATGAGCAGTTCTTC.

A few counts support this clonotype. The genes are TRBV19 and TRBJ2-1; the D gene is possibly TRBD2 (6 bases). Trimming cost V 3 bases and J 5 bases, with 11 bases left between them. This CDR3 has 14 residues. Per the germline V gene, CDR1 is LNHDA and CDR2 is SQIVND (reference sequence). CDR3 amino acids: CASSMVASDNEQFF. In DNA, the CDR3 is TGTGCCAGTAGTATGGTCGCTAGCGACAATGAGCAGTTCTTC.

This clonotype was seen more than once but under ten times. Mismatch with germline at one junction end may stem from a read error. CDR3: CSARASGRDKNIQYF. The DNA for the CDR3 is TGCAGTGCAAGAGCTAGCGGGAGGGACAAAAACATTCAGTACTTC. This chain links TRBV20-1 with TRBJ2-4; 12 bases match TRBD2. The CDR3 runs 15 residues. Per germline, CDR1 DFQATT and CDR2 SNEGSKA (reference sequence).

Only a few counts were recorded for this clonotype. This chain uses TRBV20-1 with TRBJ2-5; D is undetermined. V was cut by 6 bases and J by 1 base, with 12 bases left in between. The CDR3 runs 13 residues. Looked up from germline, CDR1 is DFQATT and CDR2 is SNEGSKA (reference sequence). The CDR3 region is CSAPRHLQETQYF. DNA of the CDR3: TGCAGTGCGCCCCGCCACCTCCAAGAGACCCAGTACTTC.

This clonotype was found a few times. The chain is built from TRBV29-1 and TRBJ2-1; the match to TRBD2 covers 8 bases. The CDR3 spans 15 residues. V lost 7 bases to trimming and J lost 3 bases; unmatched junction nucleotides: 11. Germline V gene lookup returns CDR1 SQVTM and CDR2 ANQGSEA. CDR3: CSARAGAVNYNEQFF. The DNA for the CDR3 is TGCAGCGCCCGAGCGGGAGCAGTGAACTACAATGAGCAGTTCTTC.

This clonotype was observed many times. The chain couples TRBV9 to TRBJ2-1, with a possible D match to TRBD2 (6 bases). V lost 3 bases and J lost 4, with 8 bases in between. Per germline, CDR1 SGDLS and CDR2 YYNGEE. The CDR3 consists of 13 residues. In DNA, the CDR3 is TGTGCCAGCAGCGCCGGAGGGTACAATGAGCAGTTCTTC. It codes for CASSAGGYNEQFF.

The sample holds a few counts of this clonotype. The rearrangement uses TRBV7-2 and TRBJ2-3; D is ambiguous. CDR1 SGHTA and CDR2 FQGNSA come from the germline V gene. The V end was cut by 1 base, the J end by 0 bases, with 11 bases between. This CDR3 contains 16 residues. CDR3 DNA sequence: TGTGCCAGCAGCTTAGGGGTCGCGCGGAGCACAGATACGCAGTATTTT. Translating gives CASSLGVARSTDTQYF.

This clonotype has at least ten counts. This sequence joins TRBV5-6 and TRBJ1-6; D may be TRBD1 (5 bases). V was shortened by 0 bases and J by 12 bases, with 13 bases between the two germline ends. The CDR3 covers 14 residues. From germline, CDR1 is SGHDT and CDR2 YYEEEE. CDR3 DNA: TGTGCCAGCAGCTTGGCCGAGGGAACAGGACCCCTCCACTTT. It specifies CASSLAEGTGPLHF.

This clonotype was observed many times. The CDR3 region has the DNA TGTGCCAGCAGTCCCCGACTAGCGGGGGTGGGGGAGCTGTTTTTT. Its translation is CASSPRLAGVGELFF. The chain carries TRBV12-3 or TRBV12-4 and TRBJ2-2; TRBD2 aligns across 12 bases. With V trimmed by 5 bases and J by 8 bases, 6 bases remained unmatched. The length of the CDR3 is 15 residues.

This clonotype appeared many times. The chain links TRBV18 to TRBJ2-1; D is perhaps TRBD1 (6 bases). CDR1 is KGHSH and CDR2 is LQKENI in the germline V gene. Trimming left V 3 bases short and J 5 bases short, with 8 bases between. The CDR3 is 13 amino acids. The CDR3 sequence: CASSPGTNNEQFF. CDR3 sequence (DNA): TGTGCCAGCTCACCCGGGACAAACAATGAGCAGTTCTTC.

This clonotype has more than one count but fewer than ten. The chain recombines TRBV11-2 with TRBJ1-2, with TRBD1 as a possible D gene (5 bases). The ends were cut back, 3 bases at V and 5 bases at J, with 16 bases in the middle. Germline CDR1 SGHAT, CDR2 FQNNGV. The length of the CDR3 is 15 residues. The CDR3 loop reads CASSLAGGPIYGYTF. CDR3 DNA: TGTGCCAGCAGCTTGGCGGGGGGTCCCATTTATGGCTACACCTTC. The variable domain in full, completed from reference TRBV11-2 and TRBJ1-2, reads EAGVAQSPRYKIIEKRQSVAFWCNPISGHATLYWYQQILGQGPKLLIQFQNNGVVDDSQLPKDRFSAERLKGVDSTLKIQPAKLEDSAVYLCASSLAGGPIYGYTFGSGTRLTVV.